This TCR beta chain was identified in a study of T cell responses to AZD1222 COVID-19 vaccine. Overall study results and limits: Epitopes outside B.1.351 and B.1.1.7 mutated regions reportedly drew nearly half of spike TCRs. Spike-specific TCR depth and breadth grew after two AZD1222 doses. CD4 TCRs associated with vaccination spanned spike, dominating at 160-218 and 743-854. Clonal diversity was possibly underestimated, and white British individuals and females predominated among donors.

In this sample, this clone turned up once. Its specificity is not known. Profiling relied on immunoSEQ multiplex PCR, and the TCRdb table lists in-frame clones only, not all of them. The sample lists about 120,000 clones; around 92% were seen once. The CDR3 is 17 residues long. V was cut by 0 bases and J by 3 bases, with 17 bases left in between. Germline V gene sequence: CDR1 LGHNA, CDR2 YSLEER. The genes are TRBV4-3 and TRBJ1-2; D unresolved. This TCR was recovered from an adult in good health. Sample: peripheral blood, taken on day 0 of AZD1222 vaccination. In DNA form, the CDR3 reads TGCGCCAGCAGCCAAGATTCTCTAGGGTTTAAGGACTATGGCTACACCTTC. Protein: CASSQDSLGFKDYGYTF.